This T cell receptor beta chain was observed in a study of blood T cell repertoires in COVID-19. A single count supports this clone. V was trimmed by 5 bases and J by 0 bases, leaving 11 bases between them. This CDR3 region has 15 residues. The germline CDR1 and CDR2 sequences are KGHSH and LQKENI. This table comes from immunoSEQ multiplex PCR, and its TCRdb copy is limited to in-frame clones, with some not included. The sample carries 170,000 or so clones, 85% to 90% recorded once. The receptor's source is a man in his fifties or sixties with active or convalescent COVID-19. The rearrangement joins TRBV18 to TRBJ1-5, with TRBD1 as a possible D gene (5 bases). The sequencing input was peripheral blood. CDR3 sequence reads: CASSTQGHSNQPQHF. Written as DNA, the CDR3 is TGTGCCAGCTCAACTCAAGGACATAGCAATCAGCCCCAGCATTTT.